This section outlines one T cell receptor (beta chain) sequence together with its context. Antigen: not known. The data stem from a study of OX40 agonist ivuxolimab in advanced cancers. Baseline, cycle 4 day 1, and cycle 7 day 1 were the blood sampling points. Generated by immunoSEQ multiplex PCR, the TCRdb table keeps only in-frame clones and is missing some. Of 55,000 to 70,000 clones in the sample, 85% were seen once. CDR3 length: 13 amino acids. V was trimmed by 2 bases and J by 3 bases, leaving 7 bases between them. CDR1 KGHSH and CDR2 LQKENI come from the germline V gene. Overall study findings and caveats: Relative to CD4+, CD8+ T cells held more expanded clones on average.

The input for sequencing was CD4+ or CD8+ T cells sorted from blood, taken in a trial of the OX40 agonist ivuxolimab. This TCR was recovered from an adult with an advanced solid tumor such as melanoma, head and neck, liver or kidney cancer. The gene calls are TRBV18 and TRBJ1-2; a weak D match, TRBD1 (5 bases). Here the CDR3 reads CASSPVTDYGYTF. The CDR3 DNA sequence: TGTGCCAGCTCACCAGTGACAGACTATGGCTACACCTTC.